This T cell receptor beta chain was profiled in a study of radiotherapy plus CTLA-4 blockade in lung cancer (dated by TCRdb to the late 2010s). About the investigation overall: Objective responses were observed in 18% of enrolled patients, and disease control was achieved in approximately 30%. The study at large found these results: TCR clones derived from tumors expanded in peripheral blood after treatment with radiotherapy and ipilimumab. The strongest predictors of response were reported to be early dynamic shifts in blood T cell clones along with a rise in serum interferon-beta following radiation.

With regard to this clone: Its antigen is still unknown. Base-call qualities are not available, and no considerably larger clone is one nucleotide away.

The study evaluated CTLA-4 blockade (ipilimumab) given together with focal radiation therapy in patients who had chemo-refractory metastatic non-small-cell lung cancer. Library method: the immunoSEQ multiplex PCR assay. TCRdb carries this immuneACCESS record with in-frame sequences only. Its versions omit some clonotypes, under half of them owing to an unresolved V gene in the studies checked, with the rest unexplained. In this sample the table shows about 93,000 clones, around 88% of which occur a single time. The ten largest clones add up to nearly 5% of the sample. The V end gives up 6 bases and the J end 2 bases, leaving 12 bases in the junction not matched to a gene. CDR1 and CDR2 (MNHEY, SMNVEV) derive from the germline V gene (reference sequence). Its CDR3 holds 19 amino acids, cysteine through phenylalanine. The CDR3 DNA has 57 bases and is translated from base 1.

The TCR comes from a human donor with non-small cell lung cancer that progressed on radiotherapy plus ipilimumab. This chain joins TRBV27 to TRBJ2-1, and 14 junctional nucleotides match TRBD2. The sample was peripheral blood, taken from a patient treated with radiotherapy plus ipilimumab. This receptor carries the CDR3 CASRTIGLAGGWAYNEQFF. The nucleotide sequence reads TGTGCCAGCAGGACGATTGGACTAGCGGGAGGTTGGGCCTACAATGAGCAGTTCTTC.